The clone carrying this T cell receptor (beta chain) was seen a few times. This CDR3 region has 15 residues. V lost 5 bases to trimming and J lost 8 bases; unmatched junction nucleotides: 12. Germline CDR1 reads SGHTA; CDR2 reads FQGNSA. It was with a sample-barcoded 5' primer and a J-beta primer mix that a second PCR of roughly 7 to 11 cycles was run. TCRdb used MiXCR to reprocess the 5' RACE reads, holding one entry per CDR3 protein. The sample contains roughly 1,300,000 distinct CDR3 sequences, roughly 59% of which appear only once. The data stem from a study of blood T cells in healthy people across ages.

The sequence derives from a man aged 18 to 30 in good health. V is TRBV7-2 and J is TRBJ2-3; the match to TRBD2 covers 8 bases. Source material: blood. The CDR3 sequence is CASSTSGTSLVTQYF. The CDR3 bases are TGTGCCAGCAGCACATCCGGGACTAGTTTGGTTACGCAGTATTTT.